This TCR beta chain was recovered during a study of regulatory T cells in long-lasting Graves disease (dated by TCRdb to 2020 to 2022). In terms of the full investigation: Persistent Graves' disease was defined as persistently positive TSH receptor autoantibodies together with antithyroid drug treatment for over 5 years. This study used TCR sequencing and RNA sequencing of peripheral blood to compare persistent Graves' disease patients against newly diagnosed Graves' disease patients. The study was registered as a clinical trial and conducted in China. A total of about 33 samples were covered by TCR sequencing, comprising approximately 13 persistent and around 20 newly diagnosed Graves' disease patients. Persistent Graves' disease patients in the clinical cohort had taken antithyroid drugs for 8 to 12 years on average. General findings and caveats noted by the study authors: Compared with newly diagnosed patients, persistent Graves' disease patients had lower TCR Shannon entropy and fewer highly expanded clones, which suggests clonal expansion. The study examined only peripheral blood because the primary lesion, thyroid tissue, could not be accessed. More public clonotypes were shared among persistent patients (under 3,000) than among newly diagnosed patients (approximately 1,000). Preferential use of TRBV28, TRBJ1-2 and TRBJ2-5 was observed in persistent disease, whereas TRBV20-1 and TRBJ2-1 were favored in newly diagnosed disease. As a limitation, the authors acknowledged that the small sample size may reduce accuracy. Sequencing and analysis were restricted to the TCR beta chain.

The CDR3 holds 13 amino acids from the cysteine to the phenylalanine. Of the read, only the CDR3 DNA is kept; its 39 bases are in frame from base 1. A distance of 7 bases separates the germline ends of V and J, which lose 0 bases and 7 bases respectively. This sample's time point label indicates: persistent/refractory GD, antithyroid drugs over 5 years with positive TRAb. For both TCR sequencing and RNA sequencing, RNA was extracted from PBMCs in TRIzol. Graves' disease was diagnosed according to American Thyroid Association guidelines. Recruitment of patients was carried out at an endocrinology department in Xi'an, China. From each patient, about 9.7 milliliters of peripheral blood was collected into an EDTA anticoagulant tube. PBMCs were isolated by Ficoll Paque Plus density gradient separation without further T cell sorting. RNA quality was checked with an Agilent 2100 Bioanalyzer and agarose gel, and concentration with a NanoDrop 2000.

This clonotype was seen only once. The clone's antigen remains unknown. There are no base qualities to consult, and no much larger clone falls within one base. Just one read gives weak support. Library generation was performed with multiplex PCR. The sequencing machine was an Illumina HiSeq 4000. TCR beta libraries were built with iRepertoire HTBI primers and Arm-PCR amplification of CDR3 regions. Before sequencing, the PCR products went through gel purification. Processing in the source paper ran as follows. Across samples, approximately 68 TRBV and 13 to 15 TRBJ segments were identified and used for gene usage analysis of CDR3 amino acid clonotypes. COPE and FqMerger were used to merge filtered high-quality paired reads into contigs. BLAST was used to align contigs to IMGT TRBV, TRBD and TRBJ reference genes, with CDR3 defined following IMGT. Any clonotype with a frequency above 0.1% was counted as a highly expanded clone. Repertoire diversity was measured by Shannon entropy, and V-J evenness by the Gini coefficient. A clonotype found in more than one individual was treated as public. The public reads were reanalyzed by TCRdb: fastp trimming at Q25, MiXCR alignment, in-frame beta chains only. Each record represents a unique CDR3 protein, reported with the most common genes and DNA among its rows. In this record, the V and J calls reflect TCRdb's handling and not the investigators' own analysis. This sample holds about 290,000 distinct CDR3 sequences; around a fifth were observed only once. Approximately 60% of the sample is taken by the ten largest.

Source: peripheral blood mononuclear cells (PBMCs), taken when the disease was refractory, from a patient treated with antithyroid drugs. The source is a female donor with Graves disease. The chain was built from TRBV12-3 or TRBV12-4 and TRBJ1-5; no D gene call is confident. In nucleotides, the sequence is TGTGCCAGCAGTTTAGCGAGACAACAGCCCCAGCATTTT. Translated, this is CASSLARQQPQHF.